A single sample is the source of the 5 T cell receptor beta chains below, sequenced in a study of T-cell reconstitution after alpha-beta-depleted transplantation in children. Study-level results: By one year post-transplant, T-cell counts and diversity largely arose from T cells that were newly produced.

TCRbeta library construction was performed incorporating unique molecular identifiers. From the PCR reads, TCRdb called clonotypes with MiXCR, one entry per CDR3 protein. The sample has 330,000 or so distinct CDR3 sequences, approximately 7.3% seen once. No antigen has been assigned to these receptors. This material consisted of peripheral blood, taken 360 days after TCRalphabeta/CD19-depleted stem cell transplant. The receptors derive from a female patient aged 2-10 years who had a stem cell transplant for Fanconi anemia, so the T cells may come from the graft donor.

V usage is TRBV15 and J usage is TRBJ2-7, with TRBD2 as a possible D gene (6 bases). CDR1 and CDR2 (germline): LNHNV, YYDKDF (reference sequence). The CDR3 totals 15 residues. Deletions cut 2 bases from V and 4 bases from J, with 15 bases between. DNA for the CDR3: TGTGCCACCAGCAGACACCGGGACTGGGGATACGAGCAGTACTTC. This codes for CATSRHRDWGYEQYF.

Only a few counts were recorded for this clonotype. The chain combines TRBV20-1 with TRBJ1-2; the D is unclear. The germline V gene has CDR1 DFQATT and CDR2 SNEGSKA (reference sequence). The germline V and J ends were trimmed by 1 base and 4 bases, with 13 bases remaining between them. The CDR3 loop spans 14 amino acids. The CDR3 region is CSARVVQITYGYTF. For the CDR3, the DNA is TGCAGTGCTAGAGTAGTACAGATTACCTATGGCTACACCTTC.

This clonotype has a count of ten or more. This chain connects TRBV15 to TRBJ1-2; 7 bases are shared with TRBD1. The germline gives CDR1 LNHNV, CDR2 YYDKDF (reference sequence). This CDR3 has 14 residues. Trimming at V came to 2 bases and at J to 4 bases, leaving 4 bases not matched to a gene. CDR3 DNA: TGTGCCACCAGCAGAAACAGGGGAAGCTATGGCTACACCTTC. It specifies CATSRNRGSYGYTF.

This clonotype has more than one count but fewer than ten. The chain links TRBV7-6 to TRBJ2-7, with 12 bases identical to TRBD1. The junction had 9 bases not matched to a gene; V was cut back by 5 bases and J by 7 bases. This CDR3 region has 15 residues. CDR1 and CDR2 (germline): SGHVS, FNYEAQ. For the CDR3, the DNA is TGTGCCAGCAGCCGCAGGGGACAGGGGGCGTGGGAGCAGTACTTC. It encodes CASSRRGQGAWEQYF.

This clonotype was recorded a few times. Here the CDR3 DNA reads TGTGCCAGCAGCTTGCGTACATCGACGGATGAAGCTTTCTTT. This codes for CASSLRTSTDEAFF. This rearrangement joins TRBV5-4 to TRBJ1-1; D gene ambiguous. Trimming removed 1 base from V and 7 bases from J, with 14 bases in between. This CDR3 is built from 14 residues. Germline CDR1 SGHNT, CDR2 YYREEE (reference sequence).